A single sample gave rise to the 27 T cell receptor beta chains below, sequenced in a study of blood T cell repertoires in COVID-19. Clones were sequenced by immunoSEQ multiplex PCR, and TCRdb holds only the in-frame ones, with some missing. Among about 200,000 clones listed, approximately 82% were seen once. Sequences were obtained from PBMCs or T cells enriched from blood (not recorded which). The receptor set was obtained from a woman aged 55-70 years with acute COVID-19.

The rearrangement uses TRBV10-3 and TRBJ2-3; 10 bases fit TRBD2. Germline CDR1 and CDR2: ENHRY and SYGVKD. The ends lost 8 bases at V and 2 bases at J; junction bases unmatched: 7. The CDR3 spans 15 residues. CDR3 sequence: CAIRRTSGLTDTQYF. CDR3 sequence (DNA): TGTGCCATCCGTAGGACTAGCGGTCTCACAGATACGCAGTATTTT.

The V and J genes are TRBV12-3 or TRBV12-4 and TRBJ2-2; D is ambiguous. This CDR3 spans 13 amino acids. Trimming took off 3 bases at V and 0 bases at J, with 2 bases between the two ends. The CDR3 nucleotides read TGTGCCAGCAGTTTCGCGAACACCGGGGAGCTGTTTTTT. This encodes CASSFANTGELFF.

The CDR3 region is CASSVIAGHNEQFF. CDR3 coding DNA: TGTGCCAGCAGCGTTATAGCGGGCCACAATGAGCAGTTCTTC. This chain connects TRBV9 to TRBJ2-1, with 7 nucleotides matching TRBD2. Trimming at V came to 2 bases and at J to 5 bases, leaving 4 bases not matched to a gene. Germline V gene sequence: CDR1 SGDLS, CDR2 YYNGEE. CDR3 length equals 14 residues.

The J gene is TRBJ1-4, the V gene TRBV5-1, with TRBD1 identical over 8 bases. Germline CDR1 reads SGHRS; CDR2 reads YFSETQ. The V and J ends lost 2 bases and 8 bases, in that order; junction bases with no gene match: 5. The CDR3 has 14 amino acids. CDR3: CASSFGQGREKLFF. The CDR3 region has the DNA TGCGCCAGCAGCTTTGGACAGGGTAGGGAAAAACTGTTTTTT.

DNA for the CDR3: TGTGCCAGCAGGAGGGACAGGGTAACTCAGTACGTC. Its protein product is CASRRDRVTQYV. V is TRBV3-1 (or the pseudogene TRBV3-2) and J is TRBJ2-7; 9 bases align to TRBD1. This CDR3 contains 12 residues. V dropped 6 bases and J dropped 10; count of bases not matched to a gene: 7. Germline V lookup: CDR1 LGHDT, CDR2 YNNKEL (reference sequence).

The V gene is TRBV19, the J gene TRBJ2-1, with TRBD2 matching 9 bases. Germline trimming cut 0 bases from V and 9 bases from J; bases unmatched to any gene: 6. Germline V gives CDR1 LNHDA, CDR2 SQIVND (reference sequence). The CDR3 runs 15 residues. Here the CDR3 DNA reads TGTGCCAGTAGTATAGATATGCTAGCGGGGACTGAGCAGTTCTTC. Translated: CASSIDMLAGTEQFF.

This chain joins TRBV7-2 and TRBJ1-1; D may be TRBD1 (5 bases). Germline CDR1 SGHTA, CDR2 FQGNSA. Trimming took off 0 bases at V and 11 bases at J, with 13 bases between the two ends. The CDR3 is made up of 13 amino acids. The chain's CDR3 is CASSLAGRADAFF. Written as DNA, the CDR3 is TGTGCCAGCAGCTTAGCGGGCAGGGCGGACGCTTTCTTT.

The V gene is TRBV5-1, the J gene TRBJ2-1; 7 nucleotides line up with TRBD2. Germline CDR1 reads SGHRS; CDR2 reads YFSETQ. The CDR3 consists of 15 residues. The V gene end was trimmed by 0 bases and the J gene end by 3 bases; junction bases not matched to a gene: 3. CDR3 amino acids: CASSLGRERYNEQFF. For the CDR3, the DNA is TGCGCCAGCAGCTTGGGGCGGGAGCGCTACAATGAGCAGTTCTTC.

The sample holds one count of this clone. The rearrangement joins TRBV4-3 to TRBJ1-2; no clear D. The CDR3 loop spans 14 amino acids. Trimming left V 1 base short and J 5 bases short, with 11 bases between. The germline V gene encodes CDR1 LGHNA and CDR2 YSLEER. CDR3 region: CASSQGSSPYGYTF. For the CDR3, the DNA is TGCGCCAGCAGCCAAGGATCAAGCCCTTATGGCTACACCTTC.

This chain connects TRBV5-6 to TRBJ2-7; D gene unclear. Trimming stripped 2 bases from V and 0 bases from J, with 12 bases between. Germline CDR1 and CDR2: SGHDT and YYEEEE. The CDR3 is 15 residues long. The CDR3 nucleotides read TGTGCCAGCAGCTTAGGCGGCCCTAGCTCCTACGAGCAGTACTTC. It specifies CASSLGGPSSYEQYF.

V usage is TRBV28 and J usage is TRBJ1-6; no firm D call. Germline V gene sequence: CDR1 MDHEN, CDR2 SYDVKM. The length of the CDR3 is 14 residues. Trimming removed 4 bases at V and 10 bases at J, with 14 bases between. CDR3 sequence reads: CASSWRERLSPLHF. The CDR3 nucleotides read TGTGCCAGCAGTTGGAGGGAGCGGTTGTCACCCCTCCACTTT.

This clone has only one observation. The CDR3 sequence: CATSDDGTSGSIADTQYF. CDR3 nucleotides: TGTGCCACCAGTGATGACGGGACTAGCGGGAGTATAGCAGATACGCAGTATTTT. This chain connects TRBV24-1 to TRBJ2-3; TRBD2 matches at 14 bases. The germline gives CDR1 KGHDR, CDR2 SFDVKD. CDR3 length: 18 residues. The V gene end was trimmed by 3 bases and the J gene end by 4 bases; junction bases not matched to a gene: 8.

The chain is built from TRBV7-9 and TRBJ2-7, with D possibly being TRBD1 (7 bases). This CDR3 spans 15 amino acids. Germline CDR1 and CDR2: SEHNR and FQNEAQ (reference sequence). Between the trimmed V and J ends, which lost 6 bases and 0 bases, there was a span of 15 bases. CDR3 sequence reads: CASSKTGRSSYEQYV. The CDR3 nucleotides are TGTGCCAGCAGTAAGACAGGGAGGAGCTCCTACGAGCAGTACGTC.

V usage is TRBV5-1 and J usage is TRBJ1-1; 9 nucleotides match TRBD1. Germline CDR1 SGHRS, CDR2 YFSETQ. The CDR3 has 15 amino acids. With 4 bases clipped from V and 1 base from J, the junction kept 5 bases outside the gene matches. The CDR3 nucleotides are TGCGCCAGCAGCCGACAGGGGGGCGCGAACACTGAAGCTTTCTTT. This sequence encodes CASSRQGGANTEAFF.

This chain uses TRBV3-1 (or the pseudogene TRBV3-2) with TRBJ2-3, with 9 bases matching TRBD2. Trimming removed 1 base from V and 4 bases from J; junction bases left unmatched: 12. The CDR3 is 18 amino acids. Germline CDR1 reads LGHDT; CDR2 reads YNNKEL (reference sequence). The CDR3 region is CASSQAAGGPKIPDTQYF. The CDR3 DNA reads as TGTGCCAGCAGCCAAGCTGCGGGGGGGCCTAAAATTCCAGATACGCAGTATTTT.

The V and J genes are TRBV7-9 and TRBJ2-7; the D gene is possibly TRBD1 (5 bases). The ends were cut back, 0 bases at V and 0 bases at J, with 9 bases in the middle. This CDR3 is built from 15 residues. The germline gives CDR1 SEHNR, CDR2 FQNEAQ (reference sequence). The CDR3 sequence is CASSLAETVSYEQYF. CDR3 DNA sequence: TGTGCCAGCAGCTTAGCCGAGACAGTCTCCTACGAGCAGTACTTC.

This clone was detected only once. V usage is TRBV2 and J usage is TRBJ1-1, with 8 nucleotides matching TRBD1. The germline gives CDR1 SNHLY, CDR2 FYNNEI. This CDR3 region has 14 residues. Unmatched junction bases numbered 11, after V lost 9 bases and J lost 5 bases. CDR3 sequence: CARKTQGAKTEAFF. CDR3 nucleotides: TGTGCCAGGAAAACGCAGGGGGCGAAAACTGAAGCTTTCTTT.

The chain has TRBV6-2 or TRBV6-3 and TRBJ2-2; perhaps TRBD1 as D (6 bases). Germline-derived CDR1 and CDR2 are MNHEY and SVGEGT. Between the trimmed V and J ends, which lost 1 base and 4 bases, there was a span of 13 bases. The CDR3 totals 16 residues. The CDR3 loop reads CASSYWQGTSTGELFF. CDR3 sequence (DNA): TGTGCCAGCAGTTACTGGCAGGGGACGAGCACCGGGGAGCTGTTTTTT.

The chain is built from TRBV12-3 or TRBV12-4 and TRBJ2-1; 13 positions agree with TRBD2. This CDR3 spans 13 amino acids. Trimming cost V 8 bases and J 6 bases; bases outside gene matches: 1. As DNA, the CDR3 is TGTGCCAGCCGACTAGCGGGGGGCAATGAGCAGTTCTTC. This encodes CASRLAGGNEQFF.

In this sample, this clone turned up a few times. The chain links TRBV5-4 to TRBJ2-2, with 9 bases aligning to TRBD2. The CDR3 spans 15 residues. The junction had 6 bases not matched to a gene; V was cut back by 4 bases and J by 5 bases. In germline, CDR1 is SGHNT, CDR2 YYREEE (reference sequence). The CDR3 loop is CASSRSGGRTGELFF. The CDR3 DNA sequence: TGTGCCAGCAGCCGGAGCGGGGGGAGGACCGGGGAGCTGTTTTTT.

The CDR3 reads CASSLAGNRGGETQYF. In DNA, the CDR3 is TGTGCCAGCAGCTTAGCGGGGAACCGGGGTGGGGAGACCCAGTACTTC. This sequence joins TRBV7-2 and TRBJ2-5, with TRBD2 as a possible D gene (5 bases). The CDR3 totals 16 residues. The V and J ends lost 0 bases and 5 bases respectively, with 16 bases between them. Germline V CDR1 and CDR2: SGHTA, FQGNSA. Drawing the rest from reference TRBV7-2 and TRBJ2-5, the complete variable domain is GAGVSQSPSNKVTEKGKDVELRCDPISGHTALYWYRQSLGQGLEFLIYFQGNSAPDKSGLPSDRFSAERTGGSVSTLTIQRTQQEDSAVYLCASSLAGNRGGETQYFGPGTRLLVL.

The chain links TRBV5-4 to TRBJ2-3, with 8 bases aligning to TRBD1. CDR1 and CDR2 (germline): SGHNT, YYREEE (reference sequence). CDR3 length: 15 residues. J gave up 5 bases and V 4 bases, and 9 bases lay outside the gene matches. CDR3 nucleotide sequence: TGTGCCAGCAGCAAACAGGGGGTCGGAGAAGATACGCAGTATTTT. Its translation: CASSKQGVGEDTQYF.

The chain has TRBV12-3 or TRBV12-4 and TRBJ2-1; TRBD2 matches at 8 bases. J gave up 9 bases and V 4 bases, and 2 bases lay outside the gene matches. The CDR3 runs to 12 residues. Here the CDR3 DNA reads TGTGCCAGCAGTTCTACTAGCGGTGAGCAGTTCTTC. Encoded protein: CASSSTSGEQFF.

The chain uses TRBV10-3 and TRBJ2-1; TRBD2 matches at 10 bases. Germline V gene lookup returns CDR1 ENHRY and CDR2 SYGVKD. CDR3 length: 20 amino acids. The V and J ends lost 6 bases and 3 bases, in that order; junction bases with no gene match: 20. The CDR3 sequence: CAIRTNVGLAGEKGYNEQFF. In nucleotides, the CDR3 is TGTGCCATCAGAACGAACGTCGGGCTAGCGGGGGAAAAAGGCTACAATGAGCAGTTCTTC.

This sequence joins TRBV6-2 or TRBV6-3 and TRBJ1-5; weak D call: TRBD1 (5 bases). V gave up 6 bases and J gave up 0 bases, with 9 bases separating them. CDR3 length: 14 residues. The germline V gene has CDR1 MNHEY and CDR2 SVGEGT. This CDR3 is CASSGQDSNQPQHF. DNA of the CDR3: TGTGCCAGCAGCGGACAAGATAGCAATCAGCCCCAGCATTTT.

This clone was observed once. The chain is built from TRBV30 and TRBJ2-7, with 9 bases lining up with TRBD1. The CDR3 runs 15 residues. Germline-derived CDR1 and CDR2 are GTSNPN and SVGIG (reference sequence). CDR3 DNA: TGTGGAGGACGGAAGCGGGACAGGGCTCTCTACGAGCAGTACTTC. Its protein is CGGRKRDRALYEQYF.

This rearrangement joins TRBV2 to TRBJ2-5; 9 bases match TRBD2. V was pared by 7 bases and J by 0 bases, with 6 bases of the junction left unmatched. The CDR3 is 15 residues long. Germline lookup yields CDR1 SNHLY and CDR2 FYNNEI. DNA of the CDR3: TGTGCCAGCACCGGGACTAGCAGATACCAAGAGACCCAGTACTTC. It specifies CASTGTSRYQETQYF.